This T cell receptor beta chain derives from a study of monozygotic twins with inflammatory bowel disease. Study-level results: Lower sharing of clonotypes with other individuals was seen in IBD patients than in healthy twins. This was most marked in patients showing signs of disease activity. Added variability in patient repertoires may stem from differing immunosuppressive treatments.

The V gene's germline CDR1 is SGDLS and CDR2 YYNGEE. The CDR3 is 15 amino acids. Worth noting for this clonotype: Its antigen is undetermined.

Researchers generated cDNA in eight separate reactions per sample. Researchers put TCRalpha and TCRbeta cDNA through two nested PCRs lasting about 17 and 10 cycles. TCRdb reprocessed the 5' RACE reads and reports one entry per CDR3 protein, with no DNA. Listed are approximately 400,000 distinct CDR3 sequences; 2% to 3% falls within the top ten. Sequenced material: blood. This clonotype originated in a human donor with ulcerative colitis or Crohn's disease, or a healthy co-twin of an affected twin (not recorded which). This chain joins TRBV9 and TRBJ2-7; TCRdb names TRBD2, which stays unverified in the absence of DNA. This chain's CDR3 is CASSVGTLGAYEQYF.